The clone carrying this T cell receptor (beta chain) was observed many times. What it recognizes is unknown. The germline CDR1 and CDR2 sequences are DFQATT and SNEGSKA (reference sequence). The CDR3 runs 12 residues. The J segment lost 5 bases and the V segment lost 2 bases, leaving 2 bases of the junction unmatched. The data belong to a study of metastatic and nonmetastatic thyroid tumors. Study-wide context: Both malignant and benign thyroid patients supplied peripheral blood and tumor or nodule tissue samples, across which the repertoires of these patients were then compared. Study results and caveats: TCR beta diversity was reportedly significantly higher in malignant thyroid tumors than benign nodules, in blood and tumor.

No treatment had been given to any patient before thyroid surgery. In the original workflow: To classify distant metastasis in papillary thyroid cancer, a model was built from CDR3 differences across clinicopathological groups. From the PCR reads, TCRdb re-called clones with MiXCR. The V and J calls were determined by TCRdb, not by the authors. The sample has roughly 22,000 clones, about an eighth seen once; the top ten hold roughly an eighth. The sample consisted of blood. The chain employs TRBV20-1 and TRBJ2-7, with TRBD1 identical over 8 bases. This TCR came from a female donor with papillary thyroid cancer or a benign thyroid nodule (not recorded which). Some clones in this sample may be carry-over from other donors' samples. The CDR3 here is CSARYRGNEQYF. The CDR3 DNA is TGCAGTGCTAGATACAGGGGGAACGAGCAGTACTTC.